This T cell receptor beta chain was retrieved from a study of CD8 T cells in ankylosing spondylitis. Study-wide results and caveats: Blood from ankylosing spondylitis patients appeared to carry a characteristic roughly 8-variant TCR beta motif. Earlier authors reported some of these motif variants in reactive arthritis synovial fluid and blood. The clones that were linked to disease were reported to be significantly enriched in matched synovial fluid samples from ankylosing spondylitis patients.

TCR beta libraries were made by quantitative 5'-RACE with molecular barcodes. TCRdb called the 5' RACE reads again in MiXCR, with one record for every CDR3 protein. Of about 150,000 distinct CDR3 sequences listed, more than 40% are singletons. This clonotype was seen a single time. Antigen specificity is unknown. The trim removed 6 bases at V and 2 bases at J, leaving 4 bases unmatched. The CDR3 sequence is 14 residues long. Sequencing used synovial fluid, either unsorted or a sorted T cell fraction (not recorded which). The receptor comes from a male donor with ankylosing spondylitis. V is TRBV12-3 or TRBV12-4 and J is TRBJ1-5, with TRBD1 matching 7 bases. The CDR3 nucleotides read TGTGCCAGCAGCCTAGGGGGCCGCAATCAGCCCCAGCATTTT. Amino acid sequence: CASSLGGRNQPQHF.